One sample yielded the 28 T cell receptor beta chains listed below, sequenced in a study of blood T cells in healthy people across ages. Primers used in a second PCR of about 7 to 12 cycles were a sample-barcoded 5' primer and a J-beta primer mix. TCRdb fed the 5' RACE reads into MiXCR, producing one record per CDR3 protein. Found here are roughly 1.5 million distinct CDR3 sequences, 35% to 45% of them singletons; the top ten hold 4%. The sequencing sample was made of blood. The receptor set was obtained from a woman aged 18-35 years in good health.

The V gene is TRBV7-9, the J gene TRBJ2-1; D gene uncertain. With the DNA end fitting TRBJ2-7 better, the J assignment may be wrong. Germline V CDR1 and CDR2: SEHNR, FQNEAQ (reference sequence). This CDR3 has 17 residues. CDR3 sequence: CASSSRHSRSSYNEQYF. In DNA form, the CDR3 reads TGTGCCAGCAGCTCAAGACACTCGCGGAGCTCCTACAATGAGCAGTACTTC.

Worth noting for this clonotype: This may stem from a read error, because a much larger clone lies one nucleotide away. This chain uses TRBV12-3 or TRBV12-4 with TRBJ2-3; D is possibly TRBD1 (5 bases). V was trimmed by 6 bases and J by 1 base, leaving 8 bases between them. CDR3 size: 13 residues. In nucleotides, the CDR3 is TGTGCCAGCAGACAACAGGGCACAGATACGCAGTATTTT. It translates to CASRQQGTDTQYF.

The chain employs TRBV30 and TRBJ2-3; D might be TRBD2 (6 bases). This CDR3 is 13 amino acids long. Per the germline V gene, CDR1 is GTSNPN and CDR2 is SVGIG (reference sequence). Trimming pared 2 bases from V and 4 bases from J, leaving 10 bases between. The CDR3 loop reads CAWSRGSPDTQYF. The CDR3 nucleotides are TGTGCCTGGAGTCGGGGGTCCCCAGATACGCAGTATTTT.

This clonotype was recorded a few times. This chain joins TRBV7-2 and TRBJ2-4; 11 positions agree with TRBD2. Trimming took 5 bases from V and 6 from J; bases not matched to a gene: 12. Germline values: CDR1 SGHTA, CDR2 FQGNSA. The CDR3 spans 17 residues. CDR3 in DNA: TGTGCCAGCAGCCGCATTACTAGCGGGAGCTACGCAAACATTCAGTACTTC. Translating gives CASSRITSGSYANIQYF.

The V and J genes are TRBV6-2 or TRBV6-3 and TRBJ2-5; tentatively, D is TRBD1 or TRBD2 (5 bases each). The V gene lost 7 bases and the J gene lost 11 bases, with 23 bases spanning the gap. This CDR3 spans 14 amino acids. CDR1 and CDR2 (germline): MNHEY, SVGEGT. CDR3: CASNWRTPLRGQYF. DNA for the CDR3: TGTGCCAGCAATTGGAGGACACCACTACGAGGGCAGTACTTC.

The sample holds a few counts of this clonotype. The chain combines TRBV6-1 with TRBJ1-5; weak D call: TRBD1 (6 bases). The CDR3 is 15 amino acids. V was pared by 4 bases and J by 1 base, with 11 bases between. Germline V gives CDR1 MNHNS, CDR2 SASEGT. The CDR3 reads CASSVEGGSNQPQHF. The DNA for the CDR3 is TGTGCCAGCAGTGTCGAAGGGGGGAGCAATCAGCCCCAGCATTTT.

This clonotype showed up many times. The chain employs TRBV25-1 and TRBJ2-3; no clear D. V lost 3 bases and J lost 5, with 3 bases in between. CDR1 is MGHDK and CDR2 is SYGVNS in the germline V gene. The length of the CDR3 is 11 residues. CDR3 bases: TGTGCCAGCAGTGATCGAGATACGCAGTATTTT. It codes for CASSDRDTQYF.

This chain uses TRBV10-3 with TRBJ2-5; unclear D gene. The germline V gene has CDR1 ENHRY and CDR2 SYGVKD. V shed 4 bases and J shed 1 base, with 10 bases lying between them. The CDR3 spans 14 residues. The CDR3 DNA sequence: TGTGCCATCAGTGCCGACGACGGCCAAGAGACCCAGTACTTC. It encodes CAISADDGQETQYF.

The chain is built from TRBV20-1 and TRBJ2-7, with 7 bases matching TRBD2. The V and J ends lost 5 bases and 3 bases, in that order; junction bases with no gene match: 7. The CDR3 sequence is 13 residues long. CDR1 is DFQATT, CDR2 SNEGSKA, per germline (reference sequence). CDR3 DNA: TGCAGTGCTGCGGGGGACGGATACTACGAGCAGTACTTC. Protein product: CSAAGDGYYEQYF.

The genes are TRBV10-3 and TRBJ1-5; D gene ambiguous. The germline V and J ends were trimmed by 5 bases and 5 bases, with 10 bases remaining between them. This CDR3 region has 13 residues. Germline V gives CDR1 ENHRY, CDR2 SYGVKD. CDR3 nucleotides: TGTGCCATCAGTACGGATGCGGATCAGCCCCAGCATTTT. Translation: CAISTDADQPQHF.

This clonotype appeared a few times. This chain uses TRBV7-9 with TRBJ2-1, with D unresolved. V dropped 5 bases and J dropped 1 base, with 12 bases sitting between them. CDR3 length equals 15 residues. Germline V gene data show CDR1 as SEHNR and CDR2 as FQNEAQ (reference sequence). CDR3 in amino acids: CASSLPGTSYNEQFF. CDR3 DNA sequence: TGTGCCAGCAGCCTCCCTGGCACTTCCTACAATGAGCAGTTCTTC.

This clonotype was detected a few times. V usage is TRBV27 and J usage is TRBJ2-7; tentative D call: TRBD1 (5 bases). CDR3 length: 15 amino acids. V lost 5 bases, J lost 2 bases, and 16 bases lay in between. Germline V gene data show CDR1 as MNHEY and CDR2 as SMNVEV (reference sequence). CDR3 bases: TGTGCCAGCAGTCCCATTCAAGGACAAGCCTACGAGCAGTACTTC. This gives the protein CASSPIQGQAYEQYF.

The rearrangement joins TRBV20-1 to TRBJ2-7; the D gene is possibly TRBD2 (5 bases). Germline CDR1 DFQATT, CDR2 SNEGSKA (reference sequence). CDR3 length equals 12 residues. V was shortened by 6 bases and J by 2 bases, with 11 bases between the two germline ends. CDR3 nucleotide sequence: TGCAGTGCCCAGGACTGTACCTACGAGCAGTACTTC. Translating gives CSAQDCTYEQYF.

The rearrangement joins TRBV18 to TRBJ2-7, with D uncertain. Germline V gene lookup returns CDR1 KGHSH and CDR2 LQKENI. The CDR3 length is 14 residues. Trimming left V 0 bases short and J 7 bases short, with 13 bases between. This CDR3 is CASSPPSFSWEQYF. In DNA, the CDR3 is TGTGCCAGCTCACCACCGTCCTTTAGCTGGGAGCAGTACTTC.

This clonotype was picked up a small number of times. CDR3 nucleotides: TGTGCCAGCAGTTTAGCCCGGGTAGGGTTCGGCTACACCTTC. Protein product: CASSLARVGFGYTF. V and J are TRBV27 and TRBJ1-2; D ambiguous. The germline V gene encodes CDR1 MNHEY and CDR2 SMNVEV (reference sequence). The CDR3 extends over 14 amino acids. V lost 2 bases to trimming and J lost 8 bases, with 15 bases between them.

This clonotype came up many times. The chain recombines TRBV29-1 with TRBJ2-1; no clear D gene. The CDR3 runs 12 residues. Germline CDR1 reads SQVTM; CDR2 reads ANQGSEA. With 7 bases removed from V and 5 bases from J, the gap between germline ends came to 12 bases. The CDR3 sequence is CSADGQDNEQFF. The CDR3 DNA reads as TGCAGCGCCGACGGGCAGGACAATGAGCAGTTCTTC.

This clonotype was counted only a few times. CDR3 loop: CASSLLTGEQYF. The DNA of the CDR3 is TGTGCCAGCAGTTTATTGACAGGCGAGCAGTACTTC. This rearrangement joins TRBV28 to TRBJ2-7; D is possibly TRBD1 (6 bases). The CDR3 runs to 12 residues. The germline CDR1 and CDR2 sequences are MDHEN and SYDVKM. Between the trimmed V and J ends, which lost 1 base and 6 bases, there was a span of 7 bases.

The chain combines TRBV5-1 with TRBJ2-4; the match to TRBD1 covers 12 bases. The CDR3 loop spans 16 amino acids. The V segment lost 6 bases and the J segment 8 bases; nucleotides outside the gene matches: 12. From germline, CDR1 is SGHRS and CDR2 YFSETQ. CDR3 sequence (DNA): TGCGCCAGCACCTCCGGGACAGGGGGCCAAGGGGACATTCAGTACTTC. Translating gives CASTSGTGGQGDIQYF.

In this sample, this clonotype turned up once. The chain uses TRBV27 and TRBJ2-7; TRBD2 matches 7 bases. CDR1 is MNHEY, CDR2 SMNVEV, per germline (reference sequence). Losses at the gene ends were 6 bases for V and 7 bases for J; bases not matched to a gene: 9. This CDR3 has 13 amino acids. The CDR3 reads CASRSLGGVEQYF. The CDR3, as DNA: TGTGCCAGCAGGTCTCTTGGGGGGGTAGAGCAGTACTTC.

This clonotype was picked up a small number of times. V gene TRBV5-6 combines with J gene TRBJ2-5; D is ambiguous. Looked up from germline, CDR1 is SGHDT and CDR2 is YYEEEE. CDR3 length: 14 residues. Trimming shortened V by 2 bases and J by 2 bases, and 10 bases separated the two germline ends. CDR3 DNA sequence: TGTGCCAGCAGCTTCGGACCGACTCAAGAGACCCAGTACTTC. Its protein product is CASSFGPTQETQYF.

The rearrangement links TRBV20-1 to TRBJ1-2, with D perhaps matching TRBD1 (5 bases). CDR1 is DFQATT and CDR2 is SNEGSKA in the germline V gene (reference sequence). The CDR3 length is 14 residues. Trimming cost V 1 base and J 4 bases, with 13 bases left between them. CDR3: CSARVRGTGYGYTF. The CDR3, as DNA: TGCAGTGCTAGAGTCCGGGGGACTGGCTATGGCTACACCTTC.

For the CDR3, the DNA is TGTGCCAGCAGTTTCGGGACACGGGGCAATCAGCCCCAGCATTTT. It encodes CASSFGTRGNQPQHF. V usage is TRBV12-3 or TRBV12-4 and J usage is TRBJ1-5; D may be TRBD1 (6 bases). The CDR3 totals 15 residues. The V end was cut by 3 bases, the J end by 2 bases, with 11 bases between.

J is TRBJ2-3 and V is TRBV25-1; TRBD2 agrees at 10 bases. V lost 2 bases to trimming and J lost 2 bases; unmatched junction nucleotides: 10. Germline V lookup: CDR1 MGHDK, CDR2 SYGVNS. There are 18 residues in the CDR3. In DNA, the CDR3 is TGTGCCAGCAGTGAAAGGGTAGCGGGAGGCAAGTTCACAGATACGCAGTATTTT. Its translation: CASSERVAGGKFTDTQYF.

In this sample, this clonotype turned up once. This rearrangement joins TRBV30 to TRBJ1-1; 8 nucleotides line up with TRBD1. Germline lookup yields CDR1 GTSNPN and CDR2 SVGIG (reference sequence). This CDR3 region has 13 residues. V gave up 5 bases and J gave up 1 base; unmatched junction bases: 3. The CDR3 nucleotides read TGTGCCTGGGAAGGACAGGGGAACACTGAAGCTTTCTTT. Amino acid sequence: CAWEGQGNTEAFF.

This rearrangement joins TRBV12-3 or TRBV12-4 to TRBJ2-2; D remains unclear. This CDR3 contains 11 residues. Between the trimmed V and J ends, which lost 2 bases and 8 bases, there was a span of 3 bases. The CDR3 protein is CASSLRGELFF. CDR3 DNA: TGTGCCAGCAGTTTACGGGGGGAGCTGTTTTTT.

V usage is TRBV20-1 and J usage is TRBJ2-3; TRBD2 is a possible D gene (6 bases). This CDR3 has 12 amino acids. The germline V and J ends were trimmed by 2 bases and 6 bases, with 9 bases remaining between them. Germline assignment: CDR1 DFQATT and CDR2 SNEGSKA (reference sequence). The CDR3 DNA sequence: TGCAGTGCTAGAAAAGGGAGGGATACGCAGTATTTT. Protein sequence: CSARKGRDTQYF.

There are a few counts of this clonotype. The chain joins TRBV11-2 to TRBJ2-3; D is perhaps TRBD2 (5 bases). V was clipped by 5 bases and J by 4 bases, with 16 bases between them. The CDR3 consists of 15 residues. Germline V gene sequence: CDR1 SGHAT, CDR2 FQNNGV. CDR3 sequence reads: CASSRTPWAPDTQYF. CDR3 DNA: TGTGCCAGCAGCCGGACTCCTTGGGCCCCAGATACGCAGTATTTT.

The chain employs TRBV7-2 and TRBJ2-2; the D is unclear. Trimming removed 2 bases at V and 6 bases at J, with 19 bases between. Germline V gene lookup returns CDR1 SGHTA and CDR2 FQGNSA. This CDR3 is built from 17 residues. CDR3 nucleotides: TGTGCCAGCAGCTTAAGGAAAGTGGAGACCTTCGCCGGGGAGCTGTTTTTT. Residues: CASSLRKVETFAGELFF.